This T cell receptor (beta chain) was observed in a study of blood T cell repertoires in COVID-19. For the study at large: For recovered donors of Cohort 3, there were two negative PCRs, clearance, or symptom resolution. From T cells, B-cell-depleted T cells, or PBMCs came the material, which was cDNA or gDNA.

The trim removed 2 bases at V and 3 bases at J, leaving 5 bases unmatched. This CDR3 has 15 residues. The germline V gene encodes CDR1 MDHEN and CDR2 SYDVKM. Participant-reported clinical history was the basis for cohort assignment. In the study's own analysis: Reference gene primer amplification yielded estimated nucleated cell counts. Sequencing was performed with immunoSEQ multiplex PCR; in TCRdb, only in-frame clones are kept and a portion is missing. The V and J calls and clone size come from that table; D and trimming were worked out from the DNA. The data contain approximately 250,000 clones, 88% of them singletons.

The receptor comes from a woman aged 60-75 years in a cohort exposed to, infected with or recovered from COVID-19 (not recorded which). The chain joins TRBV28 to TRBJ2-3; TRBD2 matches 7 bases. The sample comprised PBMCs or T cells enriched from blood (not recorded which). The CDR3 spells CASSLLAVGTDTQYF. The CDR3 nucleotides are TGTGCCAGCAGTTTACTAGCGGTAGGGACAGATACGCAGTATTTT.